The entry that follows covers one T cell receptor (beta chain) sequence. What it recognizes is unknown. This record belongs to a study of blood T cells in healthy people across ages. Broader study findings: As naive T cell percentage varied, TCR beta diversity correlated strongly with it.

Trimming shortened V by 4 bases and J by 2 bases, and 15 bases separated the two germline ends. This CDR3 is 16 amino acids long. CDR1 LNHNV and CDR2 YYDKDF come from the germline V gene (reference sequence). The second PCR ran about 6 to 11 cycles with a sample-barcoded 5' primer and J-beta primers. A tag from a template-switch adaptor with 12 random nucleotides marked each cDNA molecule. TCRdb analysed the 5' RACE reads with MiXCR anew, one entry per CDR3 protein. The data show around 1.5 million distinct CDR3 sequences, almost 35% seen once. The specimen was blood. This sequence was found in a woman in her 30s in good health. The chain couples TRBV15 to TRBJ2-1; D not certain. The CDR3 is CATSTWSGYPYNEQFF. Written as DNA, the CDR3 is TGTGCCACCAGCACCTGGAGTGGTTACCCCTACAATGAGCAGTTCTTC.